Listed here are 21 T cell receptor beta chains from one sample, sequenced in a study of blood T cell repertoires in COVID-19. The method was immunoSEQ multiplex PCR; TCRdb's version includes in-frame clones alone and lacks a portion of them. The sample has fewer than 200,000 clones, over 65% seen once. Input material: peripheral blood. The receptors come from a man aged 55 to 70 with acute or convalescent COVID-19.

The chain is built from TRBV27 and TRBJ1-1; D perhaps matches TRBD1 (6 bases). Trimming removed 0 bases from V and 4 bases from J, with 12 bases in between. Germline values: CDR1 MNHEY, CDR2 SMNVEV (reference sequence). The CDR3 sequence is 15 residues long. This CDR3 reads CASSLSAGQSTEAFF. In DNA form, the CDR3 reads TGTGCCAGCAGTTTATCGGCTGGACAGAGCACTGAAGCTTTCTTT.

This sequence joins TRBV27 and TRBJ2-3; tentatively, D is TRBD1 (6 bases). The CDR3 covers 16 residues. Germline V gene sequence: CDR1 MNHEY, CDR2 SMNVEV (reference sequence). V was pared by 6 bases and J by 3 bases, with 19 bases between. The CDR3 protein is CASSTLQGFNTDTQYF. CDR3 coding DNA: TGTGCCAGCAGCACCCTACAGGGCTTTAATACAGATACGCAGTATTTT.

V gene TRBV9 combines with J gene TRBJ2-1; 8 bases fit TRBD2. The CDR3 contains 16 residues. J was trimmed by 8 bases and V by 2 bases; bases with no gene match: 12. Germline-derived CDR1 and CDR2 are SGDLS and YYNGEE. The CDR3 coding sequence is TGTGCCAGCAGCGTCGCCACCGGGACTAGTGTCGATGAGCAGTTCTTC. The encoded protein is CASSVATGTSVDEQFF.

This clone has a single count. The gene calls are TRBV27 and TRBJ2-1; tentatively, D is TRBD2 (6 bases). V was trimmed by 6 bases and J by 4 bases, leaving 10 bases between them. Per the germline V gene, CDR1 is MNHEY and CDR2 is SMNVEV (reference sequence). The CDR3 contains 13 residues. Written as DNA, the CDR3 is TGTGCCAGCAGACCCGGAGGGTACAATGAGCAGTTCTTC. Its translation is CASRPGGYNEQFF.

The chain carries TRBV7-2 and TRBJ1-2, with D possibly being TRBD1 (5 bases). Trimming left V 5 bases short and J 4 bases short, with 20 bases between. The CDR3 loop spans 16 amino acids. In germline, CDR1 is SGHTA, CDR2 FQGNSA. The CDR3: CASSGGGVGSFYGYTF. The DNA of the CDR3 is TGTGCCAGCAGCGGGGGGGGAGTGGGCTCTTTCTATGGCTACACCTTC.

DNA for the CDR3: TGTGCCTGGACCCAGGACACCATTGCCACTGAAGCTTTCTTT. Its translation is CAWTQDTIATEAFF. V and J are TRBV30 and TRBJ1-1, with TRBD1 as a possible D gene (5 bases). In germline, CDR1 is GTSNPN, CDR2 SVGIG (reference sequence). The CDR3 totals 14 residues. The V end was cut by 4 bases, the J end by 4 bases, with 16 bases between.

The rearrangement uses TRBV5-4 and TRBJ2-3, with D possibly TRBD1 on 6 matching bases. CDR3 length: 16 residues. Trimming cost V 4 bases and J 3 bases, with 18 bases left between them. Germline CDR1 and CDR2: SGHNT and YYREEE (reference sequence). CDR3 in amino acids: CASSPDLLGGTDTQYF. CDR3 nucleotides: TGTGCCAGCAGCCCCGACCTATTAGGGGGAACAGATACGCAGTATTTT. The variable domain in full, with the rest retrieved from reference TRBV5-4 and TRBJ2-3, is ETGVTQSPTHLIKTRGQQVTLRCSSQSGHNTVSWYQQALGQGPQFIFQYYREEENGRGNFPPRFSGLQFPNYSSELNVNALELDDSALYLCASSPDLLGGTDTQYFGPGTRLTVL.

The gene calls are TRBV9 and TRBJ2-7; 7 nucleotides align to TRBD1. J gave up 6 bases and V 6 bases, and 9 bases lay outside the gene matches. The CDR3 totals 13 residues. Germline CDR1 is SGDLS and CDR2 is YYNGEE. The CDR3 loop is CASNLQGQVEQYF. The CDR3, as DNA: TGTGCCAGCAATCTACAGGGGCAGGTCGAGCAGTACTTC.

The J gene is TRBJ1-6, the V gene TRBV10-3; D may be TRBD1 (6 bases). The CDR3 totals 15 residues. Germline-derived CDR1 and CDR2 are ENHRY and SYGVKD. Trimming took 10 bases from V and 4 from J, leaving 17 bases between them. The chain's CDR3 is CATKIGTPYNSPLHF. CDR3 sequence (DNA): TGTGCCACTAAGATCGGGACACCTTATAATTCACCCCTCCACTTT.

The V and J genes are TRBV21-1 and TRBJ2-5; the table's D call of TRBD1 was not tested on the DNA. TRBV21-1 counts as a pseudogene. The CDR3 is made up of 17 amino acids. The CDR3 reads CASSKGPGTGVEETQYF. The CDR3 region has the DNA TGTGCCAGCAGCAAAGGACCCGGGACAGGGGTGGAGGAGACCCAGTACTTC.

This chain connects TRBV4-1 to TRBJ1-4; D unresolved. Germline CDR1 is MGHRA and CDR2 is YSYEKL. The CDR3 sequence is 13 residues long. V was cut by 5 bases and J by 4 bases, with 8 bases left in between. The CDR3: CASSYADNEKLFF. CDR3 bases: TGCGCCAGCAGCTATGCAGATAATGAAAAACTGTTTTTT.

The J gene is TRBJ1-5, the V gene TRBV10-3; weak D call: TRBD1 (6 bases). With 5 bases removed from V and 3 bases from J, the gap between germline ends came to 14 bases. The germline V gene encodes CDR1 ENHRY and CDR2 SYGVKD. This CDR3 region has 15 residues. The CDR3 DNA is TGTGCCATCAGTAAGACAGGACAGTACAATCAGCCCCAGCATTTT. Its protein is CAISKTGQYNQPQHF.

The chain uses TRBV5-1 and TRBJ1-1; 7 bases line up with TRBD1. The V gene's germline CDR1 is SGHRS and CDR2 YFSETQ. J lost 1 base, V lost 0 bases, and 3 bases had no gene match. The CDR3 covers 15 residues. CDR3 amino acids: CASSLVGTANTEAFF. The CDR3 nucleotides are TGCGCCAGCAGCTTGGTAGGGACAGCGAACACTGAAGCTTTCTTT.

The chain has TRBV19 and TRBJ2-1, with 9 bases identical to TRBD1. From germline, CDR1 is LNHDA and CDR2 SQIVND (reference sequence). The V gene end was trimmed by 3 bases and the J gene end by 4 bases; junction bases not matched to a gene: 4. This CDR3 region has 15 residues. The CDR3 coding sequence is TGTGCCAGTAGTATCAGGACAGGGGTTTACAATGAGCAGTTCTTC. Translated: CASSIRTGVYNEQFF.

The V and J genes are TRBV19 and TRBJ2-3; 8 positions agree with TRBD1. Germline loops: CDR1 LNHDA, CDR2 SQIVND (reference sequence). With V trimmed by 1 base and J by 0 bases, 0 bases remained unmatched. CDR3 size: 15 residues. The CDR3 DNA reads TGTGCCAGTAGTATAGGGACAGGGAGCACAGATACGCAGTATTTT. This codes for CASSIGTGSTDTQYF. The whole variable domain, filled in from reference TRBV19 and TRBJ2-3, reads DGGITQSPKYLFRKEGQNVTLSCEQNLNHDAMYWYRQDPGQGLRLIYYSQIVNDFQKGDIAEGYSVSREKKESFPLTVTSAQKNPTAFYLCASSIGTGSTDTQYFGPGTRLTVL.

This chain joins TRBV29-1 and TRBJ2-7; D is ambiguous. Deletions cut 3 bases from V and 0 bases from J, with 15 bases between. Germline-derived CDR1 and CDR2 are SQVTM and ANQGSEA. The length of the CDR3 is 15 residues. The CDR3 reads CSVELADSSSYEQYF. DNA for the CDR3: TGCAGCGTTGAGTTGGCTGATTCTAGCTCCTACGAGCAGTACTTC.

The V call is TRBV6-6, the J call TRBJ1-2, with D perhaps TRBD1 (5 bases). V lost 2 bases and J lost 4, with 8 bases in between. This CDR3 contains 13 residues. Germline CDR1 MNHNY, CDR2 SVGAGI (reference sequence). CDR3 DNA sequence: TGTGCCAGCAGTTACAGGGGAGGCTATGGCTACACCTTC. Translation gives CASSYRGGYGYTF.

The chain combines TRBV19 with TRBJ2-5; TRBD1 agrees at 9 bases. The length of the CDR3 is 14 residues. Germline V CDR1 and CDR2: LNHDA, SQIVND (reference sequence). V was clipped by 5 bases and J by 4 bases; unmatched bases: 5. CDR3: CASSPTGGPETQYF. In DNA, the CDR3 is TGTGCCAGTAGTCCTACAGGGGGCCCAGAGACCCAGTACTTC.

The chain joins TRBV11-1 to TRBJ2-3, with TRBD2 identical over 9 bases. This CDR3 contains 16 residues. Germline CDR1 reads SGHAT; CDR2 reads FQDESV (reference sequence). The ends lost 2 bases at V and 4 bases at J; junction bases unmatched: 7. CDR3 sequence: CASSLRGSGGPDTQYF. The CDR3 DNA is TGTGCCAGCAGCTTAAGAGGCAGCGGGGGGCCAGATACGCAGTATTTT.

V and J are TRBV5-4 and TRBJ1-6; TRBD1 matches at 10 bases. The germline CDR1 and CDR2 sequences are SGHNT and YYREEE (reference sequence). The CDR3 totals 17 residues. J gave up 9 bases and V 3 bases, and 12 bases lay outside the gene matches. The CDR3 nucleotides read TGTGCCAGCAGCTCCCGAGGACAGGGGGTAAAAAGTTCACCCCTCCACTTT. It is translated as CASSSRGQGVKSSPLHF.

V is TRBV12-3 or TRBV12-4 and J is TRBJ2-2; 7 bases agree with TRBD1. This CDR3 has 13 amino acids. V lost 8 bases to trimming and J lost 3 bases; unmatched junction nucleotides: 3. CDR3 sequence: CASRDSHTGELFF. The CDR3 DNA reads as TGTGCCAGCCGGGACAGCCACACCGGGGAGCTGTTTTTT.